These T cell receptor beta chains were read from a single sample in a study of CD8 T cells in ankylosing spondylitis. One entry per CDR3 protein, called by TCRdb with MiXCR from the 5' RACE reads. This table has approximately 42,000 distinct CDR3 sequences, over 3.5% appearing once. The specimen sequenced was blood, either unsorted or a sorted T cell fraction (not recorded which). The receptors were sampled from a female donor with ankylosing spondylitis or in good health (not recorded which). The CDR3 runs from the conserved cysteine through the conserved F or W. Each record gives: D gene, V gene, CDR3 protein. A D gene is named only where the DNA matches it firmly.

-,TRBV9,CASNRDGYGYTF
-,TRBV9,CASSVFSQGNEQFF
-,TRBV9,CASSVGWDSTDTQYF
-,TRBV9,CASSVSTARDLEQYF
-,TRBV9,CASSVVGPHEQFF
-,TRBV9,CASSVAGGFSGNTIYF
-,TRBV9,CASSVGDRTNTGELFF
-,TRBV9,CASSVGPLTNEKLFF
-,TRBV9,CASSNSAYEQYF
-,TRBV9,CASSTRGGINEKLFF
-,TRBV9,CASRSDGGPDTQYF
-,TRBV9,CASSTQGAYGYTF
-,TRBV9,CASSVGGYYGYTF
TRBD2,TRBV9,CASSPRLAGGQNEQFF
-,TRBV9,CASSVGPGETQYF
-,TRBV9,CASSVEPANYGYTF